This T cell receptor (beta chain) was recovered during a study of shared clonotypes between healthy human individuals. Study-level background: Donors had three CD4 naive, three CD4 memory, two CD8 naive and one CD8 memory plate apiece.

Findings and limits, study-wide: The authors sampled blood alone, and tissue repertoires likely differ. Generation probability values for non-shared clonotypes were lower than those for clonotypes shared by all four donors.

Naive CD8 cells were CD45RO-negative, positively selected for CCR7, excluding terminally differentiated effector memory CD45RA+ cells. Of note for this clone: Its antigen remains unknown.

The authors' processing: In the immunoSEQ data, sequences were junction-only and lacked quality scores, so filtering differed. Assay: immunoSEQ multiplex PCR; the TCRdb copy retains only in-frame clones and omits some. That table supplies the V and J calls and clone size; D and trimming were determined from the DNA. The sample lists some 600,000 clones; around 96% were seen once. CDR3 length: 17 residues. J lost 0 bases, V lost 0 bases, and 3 bases had no gene match. In germline, CDR1 is SGHDT, CDR2 YYEEEE. This rearrangement joins TRBV5-6 to TRBJ2-5; 12 bases align to TRBD2. Sequenced material: naive CD8+ T cells sorted from blood. The sequence derives from a woman younger than 45 in good health. Here the CDR3 reads CASSLGLAGGYQETQYF. In DNA form, the CDR3 reads TGTGCCAGCAGCTTGGGTCTAGCGGGAGGGTACCAAGAGACCCAGTACTTC.